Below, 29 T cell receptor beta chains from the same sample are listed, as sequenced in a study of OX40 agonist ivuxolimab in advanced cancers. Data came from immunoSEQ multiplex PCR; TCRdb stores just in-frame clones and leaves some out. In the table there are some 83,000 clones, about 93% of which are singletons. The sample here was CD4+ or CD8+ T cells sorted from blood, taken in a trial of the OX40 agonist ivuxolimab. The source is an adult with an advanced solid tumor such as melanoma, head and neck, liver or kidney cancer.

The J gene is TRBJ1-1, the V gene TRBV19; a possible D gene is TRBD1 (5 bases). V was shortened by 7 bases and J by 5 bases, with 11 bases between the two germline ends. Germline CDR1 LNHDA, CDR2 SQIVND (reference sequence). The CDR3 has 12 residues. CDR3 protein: CASKAGGTEAFF. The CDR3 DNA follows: TGTGCCAGTAAGGCGGGGGGTACTGAAGCTTTCTTT.

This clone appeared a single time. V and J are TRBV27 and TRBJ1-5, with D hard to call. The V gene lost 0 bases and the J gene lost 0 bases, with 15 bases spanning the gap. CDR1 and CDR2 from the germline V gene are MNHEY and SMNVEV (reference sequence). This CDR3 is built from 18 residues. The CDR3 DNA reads TGTGCCAGCAGTTTATCTTCATCGTTCGATTATAGCAATCAGCCCCAGCATTTT. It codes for CASSLSSSFDYSNQPQHF.

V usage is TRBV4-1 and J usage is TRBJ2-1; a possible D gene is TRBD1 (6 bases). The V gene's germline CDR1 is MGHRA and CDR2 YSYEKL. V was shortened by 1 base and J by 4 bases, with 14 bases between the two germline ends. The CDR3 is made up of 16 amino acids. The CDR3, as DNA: TGCGCCAGCAGCCAAGCTACCGGGACACCGTACAATGAGCAGTTCTTC. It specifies CASSQATGTPYNEQFF.

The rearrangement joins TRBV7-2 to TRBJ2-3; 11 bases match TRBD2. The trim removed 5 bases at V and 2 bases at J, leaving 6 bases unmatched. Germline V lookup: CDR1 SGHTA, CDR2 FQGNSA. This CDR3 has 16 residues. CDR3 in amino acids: CASSPRLAGFTDTQYF. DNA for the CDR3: TGTGCCAGCAGCCCGCGACTAGCGGGGTTCACAGATACGCAGTATTTT.

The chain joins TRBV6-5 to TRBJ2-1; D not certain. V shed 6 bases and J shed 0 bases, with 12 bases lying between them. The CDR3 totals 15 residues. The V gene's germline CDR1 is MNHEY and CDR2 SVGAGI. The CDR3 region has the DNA TGTGCCAGCAGCCGGACCCAGAGCTCCTACAATGAGCAGTTCTTC. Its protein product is CASSRTQSSYNEQFF.

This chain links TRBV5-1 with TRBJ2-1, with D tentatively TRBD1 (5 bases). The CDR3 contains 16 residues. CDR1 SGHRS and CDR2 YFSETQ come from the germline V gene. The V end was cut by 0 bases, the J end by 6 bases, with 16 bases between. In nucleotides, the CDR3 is TGCGCCAGCAGCTTGGAAGGAATTGGGGCAAGCAATGAGCAGTTCTTC. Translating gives CASSLEGIGASNEQFF.

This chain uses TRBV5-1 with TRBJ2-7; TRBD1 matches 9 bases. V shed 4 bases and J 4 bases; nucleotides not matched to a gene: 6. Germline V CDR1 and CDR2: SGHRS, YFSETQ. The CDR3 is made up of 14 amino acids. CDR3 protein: CASSPRQGGYEQYF. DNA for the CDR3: TGCGCCAGCAGCCCACGACAGGGGGGATACGAGCAGTACTTC.

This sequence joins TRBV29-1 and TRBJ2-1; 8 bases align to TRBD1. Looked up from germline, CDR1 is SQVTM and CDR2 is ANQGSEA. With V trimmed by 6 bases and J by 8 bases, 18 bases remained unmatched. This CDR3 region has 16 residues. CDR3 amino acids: CSVDGVDRAPRDEQFF. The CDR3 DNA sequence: TGCAGCGTCGATGGGGTGGACAGGGCTCCCAGAGATGAGCAGTTCTTC.

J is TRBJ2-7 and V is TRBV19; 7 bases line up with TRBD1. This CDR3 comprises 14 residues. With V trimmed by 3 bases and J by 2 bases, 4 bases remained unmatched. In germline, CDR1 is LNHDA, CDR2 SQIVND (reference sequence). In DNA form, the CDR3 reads TGTGCCAGTAGTATCGGACAGGCGGCCTACGAGCAGTACTTC. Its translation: CASSIGQAAYEQYF.

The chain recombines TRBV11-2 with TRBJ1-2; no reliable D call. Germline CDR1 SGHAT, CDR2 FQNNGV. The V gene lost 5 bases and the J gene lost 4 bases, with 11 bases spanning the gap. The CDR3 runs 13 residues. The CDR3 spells CASSADGVYGYTF. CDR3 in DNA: TGTGCCAGCAGCGCGGACGGGGTCTATGGCTACACCTTC. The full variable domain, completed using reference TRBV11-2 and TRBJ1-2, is EAGVAQSPRYKIIEKRQSVAFWCNPISGHATLYWYQQILGQGPKLLIQFQNNGVVDDSQLPKDRFSAERLKGVDSTLKIQPAKLEDSAVYLCASSADGVYGYTFGSGTRLTVV.

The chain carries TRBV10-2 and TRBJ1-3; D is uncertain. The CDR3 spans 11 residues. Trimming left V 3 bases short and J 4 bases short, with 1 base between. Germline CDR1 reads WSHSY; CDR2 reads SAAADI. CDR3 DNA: TGCGCCAGCAGTGACGGAAACACCATATATTTT. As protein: CASSDGNTIYF.

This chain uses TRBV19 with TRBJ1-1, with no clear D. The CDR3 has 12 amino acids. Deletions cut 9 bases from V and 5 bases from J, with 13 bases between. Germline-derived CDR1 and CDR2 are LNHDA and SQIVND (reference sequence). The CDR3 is CASQPSMTEAFF. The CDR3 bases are TGTGCCAGCCAGCCCTCGATGACTGAAGCTTTCTTT. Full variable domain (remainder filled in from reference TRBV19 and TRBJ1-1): DGGITQSPKYLFRKEGQNVTLSCEQNLNHDAMYWYRQDPGQGLRLIYYSQIVNDFQKGDIAEGYSVSREKKESFPLTVTSAQKNPTAFYLCASQPSMTEAFFGQGTRLTVV.

CDR3 amino acids: CASSLGQINEQYF. CDR3 nucleotide sequence: TGTGCCAGCAGCCTGGGACAGATCAACGAGCAGTACTTC. V and J are TRBV5-3 and TRBJ2-7; 7 bases line up with TRBD1. TRBV5-3 is reported as an ORF; its role is uncertain. Trimming removed 8 bases from V and 5 bases from J; junction bases left unmatched: 10. CDR3 size: 13 residues.

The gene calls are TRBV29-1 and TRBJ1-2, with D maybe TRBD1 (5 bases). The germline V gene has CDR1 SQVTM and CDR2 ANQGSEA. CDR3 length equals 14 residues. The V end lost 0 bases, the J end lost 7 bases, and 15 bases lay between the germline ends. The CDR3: CSVEDPPTGLGYTF. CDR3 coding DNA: TGCAGCGTTGAAGATCCACCTACAGGCCTTGGCTACACCTTC.

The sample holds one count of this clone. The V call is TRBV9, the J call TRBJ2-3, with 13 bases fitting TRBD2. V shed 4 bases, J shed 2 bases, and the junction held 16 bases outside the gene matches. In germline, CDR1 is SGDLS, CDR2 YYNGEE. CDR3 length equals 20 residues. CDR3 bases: TGTGCCAGCAGCCATAACCCAACTAGCGGGGGGGCGATTGACACAGATACGCAGTATTTT. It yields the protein CASSHNPTSGGAIDTDTQYF.

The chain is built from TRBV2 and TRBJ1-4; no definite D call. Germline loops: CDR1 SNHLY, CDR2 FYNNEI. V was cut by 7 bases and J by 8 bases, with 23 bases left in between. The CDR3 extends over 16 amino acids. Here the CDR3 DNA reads TGTGCCAGCACCGCACGTCTGTTGACTGATGGGGAAAAACTGTTTTTT. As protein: CASTARLLTDGEKLFF.

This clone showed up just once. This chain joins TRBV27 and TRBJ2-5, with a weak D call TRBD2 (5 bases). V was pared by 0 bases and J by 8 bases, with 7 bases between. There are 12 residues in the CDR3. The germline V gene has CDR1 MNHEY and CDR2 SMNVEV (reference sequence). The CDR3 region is CASSLSEGTQYF. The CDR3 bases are TGTGCCAGCAGTTTATCTGAGGGAACCCAGTACTTC.

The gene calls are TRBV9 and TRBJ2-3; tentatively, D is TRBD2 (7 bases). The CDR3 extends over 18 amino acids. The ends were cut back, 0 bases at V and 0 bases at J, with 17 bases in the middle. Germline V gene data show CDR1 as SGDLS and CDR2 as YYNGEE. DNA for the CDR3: TGTGCCAGCAGCGTAGCGAGGGGGGGGCGGAGAAGCACAGATACGCAGTATTTT. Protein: CASSVARGGRRSTDTQYF.

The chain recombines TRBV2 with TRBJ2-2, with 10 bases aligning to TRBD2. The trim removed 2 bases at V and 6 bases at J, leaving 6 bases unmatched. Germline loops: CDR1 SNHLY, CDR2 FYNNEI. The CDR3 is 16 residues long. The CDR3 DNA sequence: TGTGCCAGCAGTGAACCGAGCGGGAGGGTCGCCGGGGAGCTGTTTTTT. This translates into CASSEPSGRVAGELFF.

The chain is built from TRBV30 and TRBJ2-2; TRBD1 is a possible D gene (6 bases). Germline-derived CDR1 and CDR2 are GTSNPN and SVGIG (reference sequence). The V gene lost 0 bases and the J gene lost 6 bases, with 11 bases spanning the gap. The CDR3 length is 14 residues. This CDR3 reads CAWSVLEGAGELFF. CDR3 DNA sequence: TGTGCCTGGAGTGTACTAGAGGGGGCCGGGGAGCTGTTTTTT. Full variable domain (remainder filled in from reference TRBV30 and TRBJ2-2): SQTIHQWPATLVQPVGSPLSLECTVEGTSNPNLYWYRQAAGRGLQLLFYSVGIGQISSEVPQNLSASRPQDRQFILSSKKLLLSDSGFYLCAWSVLEGAGELFFGEGSRLTVL.

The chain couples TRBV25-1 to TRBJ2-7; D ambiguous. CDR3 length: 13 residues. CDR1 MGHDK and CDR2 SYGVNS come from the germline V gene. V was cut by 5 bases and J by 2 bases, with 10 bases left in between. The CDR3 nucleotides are TGTGCCAGCAGTAAGACACAGCCCTACGAGCAGTACTTC. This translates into CASSKTQPYEQYF.

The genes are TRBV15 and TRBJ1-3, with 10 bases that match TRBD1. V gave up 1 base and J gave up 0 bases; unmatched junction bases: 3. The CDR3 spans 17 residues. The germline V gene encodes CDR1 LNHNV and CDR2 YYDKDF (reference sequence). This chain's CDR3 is CATSRGTGGFSGNTIYF. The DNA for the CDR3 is TGTGCCACCAGCAGAGGGACAGGGGGTTTCTCTGGAAACACCATATATTTT.

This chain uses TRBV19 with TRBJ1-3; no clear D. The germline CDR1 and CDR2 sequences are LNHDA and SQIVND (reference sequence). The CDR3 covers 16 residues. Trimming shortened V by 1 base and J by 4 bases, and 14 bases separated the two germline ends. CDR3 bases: TGTGCCAGTAGTATAGTAGGCAGCTTCTCCGGAAACACCATATATTTT. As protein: CASSIVGSFSGNTIYF.

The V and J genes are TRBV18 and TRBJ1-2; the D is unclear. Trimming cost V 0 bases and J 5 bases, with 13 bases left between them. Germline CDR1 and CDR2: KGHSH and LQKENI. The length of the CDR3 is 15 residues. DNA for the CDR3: TGTGCCAGCTCACCACCGATGGAGGGTGTTTATGGCTACACCTTC. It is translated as CASSPPMEGVYGYTF.

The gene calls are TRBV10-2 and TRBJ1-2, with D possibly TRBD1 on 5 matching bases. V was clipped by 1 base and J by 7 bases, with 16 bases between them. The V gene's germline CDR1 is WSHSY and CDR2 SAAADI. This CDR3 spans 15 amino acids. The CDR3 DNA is TGCGCCAGCAGTGAGTTGGCCAGGGAAGGCTCTGGCTACACCTTC. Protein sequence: CASSELAREGSGYTF.

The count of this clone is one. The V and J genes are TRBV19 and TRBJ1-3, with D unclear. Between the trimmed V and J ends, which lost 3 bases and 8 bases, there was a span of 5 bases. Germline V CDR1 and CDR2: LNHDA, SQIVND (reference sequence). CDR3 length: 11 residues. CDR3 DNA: TGTGCCAGTAGTATGGTTTACACCATATATTTT. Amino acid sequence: CASSMVYTIYF.

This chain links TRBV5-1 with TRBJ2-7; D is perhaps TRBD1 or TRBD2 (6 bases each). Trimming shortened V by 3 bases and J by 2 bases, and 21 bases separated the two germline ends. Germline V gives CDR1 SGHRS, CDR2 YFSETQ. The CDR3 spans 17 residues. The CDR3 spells CASSSLGGLTETYEQYF. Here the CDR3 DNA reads TGCGCCAGCAGCTCCCTCGGGGGCTTGACGGAGACCTACGAGCAGTACTTC. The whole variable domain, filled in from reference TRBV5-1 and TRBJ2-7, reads KAGVTQTPRYLIKTRGQQVTLSCSPISGHRSVSWYQQTPGQGLQFLFEYFSETQRNKGNFPGRFSGRQFSNSRSEMNVSTLELGDSALYLCASSSLGGLTETYEQYFGPGTRLTVT.

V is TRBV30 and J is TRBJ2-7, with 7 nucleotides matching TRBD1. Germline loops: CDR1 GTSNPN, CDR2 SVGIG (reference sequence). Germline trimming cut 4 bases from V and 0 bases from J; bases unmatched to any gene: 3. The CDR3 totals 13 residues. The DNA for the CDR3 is TGTGCCTGGATGGCAGGGGGCTCCTACGAGCAGTACTTC. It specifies CAWMAGGSYEQYF.

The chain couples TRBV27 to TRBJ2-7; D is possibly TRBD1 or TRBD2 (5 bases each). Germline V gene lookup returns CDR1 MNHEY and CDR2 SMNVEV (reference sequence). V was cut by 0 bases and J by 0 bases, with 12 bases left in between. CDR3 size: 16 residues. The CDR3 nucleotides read TGTGCCAGCAGTTTATCTGGCGAGGGGTCCTCCTACGAGCAGTACTTC. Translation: CASSLSGEGSSYEQYF.